This passage covers 26 T cell receptor beta chains from one sample sequenced in a study of shared clonotypes between healthy human individuals. TCRdb's table, derived via immunoSEQ multiplex PCR, lists solely in-frame clones and lacks some. The sample lists around 980,000 clones; 75% to 85% were seen once. Sequencing was performed on memory CD4+ T cells from PBMCs. Described subset: CD45RA-negative fraction. These receptors were collected from a man younger than 35 in good health. Some clones in this sample may be carry-over from other donors' samples.

The V gene is TRBV30, the J gene TRBJ2-5; TRBD2 matches at 8 bases. J gave up 4 bases and V 1 base, and 8 bases lay outside the gene matches. Germline CDR1 and CDR2: GTSNPN and SVGIG (reference sequence). This CDR3 region has 15 residues. The CDR3 bases are TGTGCCTGGAGTGCGGGGGGGAGAGGTAGAGAGACCCAGTACTTC. Protein: CAWSAGGRGRETQYF.

This chain connects TRBV7-9 to TRBJ2-2; 9 bases agree with TRBD1. After removal of 5 bases from V and 5 bases from J, the junction contained 6 bases not matched to a gene. This CDR3 has 15 residues. Germline assignment: CDR1 SEHNR and CDR2 FQNEAQ (reference sequence). The CDR3 region has the DNA TGTGCCAGCAGCGCCGGGACAGGGTTTACCGGGGAGCTGTTTTTT. Translating gives CASSAGTGFTGELFF.

J is TRBJ2-3 and V is TRBV6-1; D may correspond to TRBD1 or TRBD2 (5 bases each). Germline V gene data show CDR1 as MNHNS and CDR2 as SASEGT. The CDR3 runs 14 residues. Trimming stripped 3 bases from V and 8 bases from J, with 15 bases between. CDR3 nucleotide sequence: TGTGCCAGCAGTGAGGGACCACTCATGAGTACGCAGTATTTT. It yields the protein CASSEGPLMSTQYF.

The chain employs TRBV4-2 and TRBJ2-2; D is undetermined. V was trimmed by 1 base and J by 6 bases, leaving 6 bases between them. The CDR3 loop spans 13 amino acids. Germline V gene sequence: CDR1 LGHNA, CDR2 YNFKEQ. The CDR3 sequence is CASSQVRPGELFF. The CDR3 DNA reads as TGTGCCAGCAGCCAAGTGCGTCCCGGGGAGCTGTTTTTT.

The chain is built from TRBV19 and TRBJ1-1, with a tentative D call TRBD1 (5 bases). Germline values: CDR1 LNHDA, CDR2 SQIVND (reference sequence). Between the trimmed V and J ends, which lost 0 bases and 5 bases, there was a span of 13 bases. CDR3 size: 15 residues. CDR3 DNA: TGTGCCAGTAGTATAGATTACTCAGGGCGGACTGAAGCTTTCTTT. Amino acids: CASSIDYSGRTEAFF. Supplemented by reference TRBV19 and TRBJ1-1, the full variable domain reads DGGITQSPKYLFRKEGQNVTLSCEQNLNHDAMYWYRQDPGQGLRLIYYSQIVNDFQKGDIAEGYSVSREKKESFPLTVTSAQKNPTAFYLCASSIDYSGRTEAFFGQGTRLTVV.

The CDR3 DNA sequence: TGCGCCAGCAGTGATGTCGCCACCTACGAGCAGTACTTC. The encoded protein is CASSDVATYEQYF. The chain employs TRBV10-2 and TRBJ2-7; D gene ambiguous. This CDR3 spans 13 amino acids. The ends were cut back, 3 bases at V and 2 bases at J, with 8 bases in the middle. Germline CDR1 reads WSHSY; CDR2 reads SAAADI.

V usage is TRBV7-9 and J usage is TRBJ1-2; 7 bases match TRBD1. Germline assignment: CDR1 SEHNR and CDR2 FQNEAQ (reference sequence). V dropped 7 bases and J dropped 1; count of bases not matched to a gene: 15. The CDR3 runs to 17 residues. CDR3 nucleotides: TGTGCCAGCACTTTATCCCCCGGACAGGTTCTTAACTATGGCTACACCTTC. The encoded protein is CASTLSPGQVLNYGYTF. The full variable domain, completed using reference TRBV7-9 and TRBJ1-2, is DTGVSQNPRHKITKRGQNVTFRCDPISEHNRLYWYRQTLGQGPEFLTYFQNEAQLEKSRLLSDRFSAERPKGSFSTLEIQRTEQGDSAMYLCASTLSPGQVLNYGYTFGSGTRLTVV.

The chain couples TRBV4-1 to TRBJ1-4; perhaps TRBD1 as D (5 bases). The V gene lost 1 base and the J gene lost 4 bases, with 13 bases spanning the gap. Germline V gene data show CDR1 as MGHRA and CDR2 as YSYEKL. This CDR3 is built from 16 residues. CDR3 sequence: CASSQGERGFNEKLFF. The CDR3 coding sequence is TGCGCCAGCAGCCAAGGGGAGCGGGGCTTTAATGAAAAACTGTTTTTT.

The gene calls are TRBV4-2 and TRBJ2-5; D perhaps matches TRBD1 (5 bases). V gave up 0 bases and J gave up 3 bases, with 20 bases separating them. This CDR3 is 18 amino acids long. The germline gives CDR1 LGHNA, CDR2 YNFKEQ. CDR3 region: CASSQDGRWAGREETQYF. The CDR3 DNA reads TGTGCCAGCAGCCAAGATGGGCGTTGGGCAGGCAGGGAAGAGACCCAGTACTTC.

This rearrangement joins TRBV11-3 to TRBJ2-7; 10 bases match TRBD1. The V gene end was trimmed by 3 bases and the J gene end by 4 bases; junction bases not matched to a gene: 6. Germline CDR1 reads SGHNT; CDR2 reads YENEEA. This CDR3 spans 15 amino acids. Here the CDR3 DNA reads TGTGCCAGCAGCTTCGGGACAGGGGTCATGTACGAGCAGTACTTC. Protein sequence: CASSFGTGVMYEQYF.

The chain has TRBV28 and TRBJ2-5, with 8 positions matching TRBD2. CDR1 and CDR2 from the germline V gene are MDHEN and SYDVKM. The CDR3 spans 14 residues. Unmatched junction bases numbered 11, after V lost 10 bases and J lost 4 bases. The CDR3 nucleotides read TGTGCCACCAAAACGGGGGGGGTACGAGAGACCCAGTACTTC. This gives the protein CATKTGGVRETQYF. Supplemented by reference TRBV28 and TRBJ2-5, the full variable domain reads DVKVTQSSRYLVKRTGEKVFLECVQDMDHENMFWYRQDPGLGLRLIYFSYDVKMKEKGDIPEGYSVSREKKERFSLILESASTNQTSMYLCATKTGGVRETQYFGPGTRLLVL.

The chain carries TRBV2 and TRBJ2-1; possibly TRBD1 for D (6 bases). This CDR3 has 11 residues. V was cut by 4 bases and J by 9 bases, with 7 bases left in between. Per the germline V gene, CDR1 is SNHLY and CDR2 is FYNNEI. The CDR3 DNA reads TGTGCCAGCAGTGGGGACATTGAGCAGTTCTTC. Translation: CASSGDIEQFF.

The genes are TRBV5-1 and TRBJ2-7, with a weak D call TRBD2 (5 bases). The end of the DNA is better explained by TRBJ2-1, so the J call may be wrong. CDR3 length equals 13 residues. From germline, CDR1 is SGHRS and CDR2 YFSETQ. The CDR3 here is CASSRGRWNEQFF. CDR3 sequence (DNA): TGCGCCAGCAGCCGAGGGCGATGGAATGAGCAGTTCTTC.

The chain joins TRBV9 to TRBJ1-1; the D is unclear. The CDR3 consists of 14 residues. Germline CDR1 is SGDLS and CDR2 is YYNGEE. V was trimmed by 4 bases and J by 4 bases, leaving 14 bases between them. The CDR3, as DNA: TGTGCCAGCAGCCCCCGCCCGGGGAGCACTGAAGCTTTCTTT. Amino acids: CASSPRPGSTEAFF.

This chain uses TRBV5-1 with TRBJ1-2; weak D call: TRBD1 (5 bases). V shed 4 bases and J shed 8 bases, with 18 bases lying between them. This CDR3 contains 14 residues. CDR1 SGHRS and CDR2 YFSETQ come from the germline V gene. The CDR3 nucleotides read TGCGCCAGCAGCCCGGGGTCCGGGACGTCGGGCTACACCTTC. It codes for CASSPGSGTSGYTF.

With respect to this clone: The sample holds other DNA sequences that translate to the same CDR3. Here the CDR3 reads CASSLLDTQYF. The CDR3, as DNA: TGTGCCAGCAGCTTGTTAGATACGCAGTATTTT. The chain recombines TRBV5-4 with TRBJ2-3; no clear D gene. The V end was cut by 1 base, the J end by 5 bases, with 2 bases between. The CDR3 consists of 11 residues. The germline V gene has CDR1 SGHNT and CDR2 YYREEE (reference sequence).

This clone was seen a handful of times. The chain links TRBV18 to TRBJ2-1, with 10 bases matching TRBD2. The V and J ends lost 3 bases and 4 bases, in that order; junction bases with no gene match: 6. CDR3 size: 16 residues. Germline CDR1 reads KGHSH; CDR2 reads LQKENI. The CDR3 is CASSPLLAGRYNEQFF. CDR3 coding DNA: TGTGCCAGCTCACCTCTACTAGCGGGACGATACAATGAGCAGTTCTTC.

A single count supports this clone. V is TRBV5-1 and J is TRBJ1-4, with TRBD1 as a possible D gene (5 bases). The CDR3 is made up of 15 amino acids. Per the germline V gene, CDR1 is SGHRS and CDR2 is YFSETQ. V was shortened by 4 bases and J by 0 bases, with 10 bases between the two germline ends. The CDR3 loop reads CASSPGTATNEKLFF. CDR3 coding DNA: TGCGCCAGCAGCCCCGGGACGGCAACTAATGAAAAACTGTTTTTT.

This clone turned up a few times. This rearrangement joins TRBV28 to TRBJ2-5; perhaps D is TRBD1 or TRBD2 (5 bases each). Germline-derived CDR1 and CDR2 are MDHEN and SYDVKM. There are 14 residues in the CDR3. Trimming left V 8 bases short and J 5 bases short, with 18 bases between. The CDR3 DNA reads TGTGCCAGCGGCTCCACGGGGCTGGGCGAGACCCAGTACTTC. It yields the protein CASGSTGLGETQYF.

The rearrangement links TRBV18 to TRBJ2-5; 7 bases are shared with TRBD2. With 0 bases clipped from V and 4 bases from J, the junction kept 2 bases outside the gene matches. The CDR3 totals 14 residues. Per the germline V gene, CDR1 is KGHSH and CDR2 is LQKENI. The CDR3 region is CASSPPGRGETQYF. CDR3 sequence (DNA): TGTGCCAGCTCACCACCGGGGAGGGGAGAGACCCAGTACTTC.

The gene calls are TRBV7-8 and TRBJ2-2; 8 positions match TRBD2. CDR1 and CDR2 (germline): SGHVS, FQNEAQ. The CDR3 spans 19 residues. The J segment lost 5 bases and the V segment lost 5 bases, leaving 19 bases of the junction unmatched. CDR3 amino acids: CASSQAGLGSILQTGELFF. The CDR3 DNA follows: TGTGCCAGCAGCCAGGCGGGACTAGGCTCAATCCTGCAGACCGGGGAGCTGTTTTTT.

The chain recombines TRBV28 with TRBJ1-1; D unresolved. There are 16 residues in the CDR3. CDR1 and CDR2 from the germline V gene are MDHEN and SYDVKM. The V end lost 7 bases, the J end lost 5 bases, and 23 bases lay between the germline ends. DNA for the CDR3: TGTGCCAGCACCCAACCGAGGGCGGCAAGGGTTACTGAAGCTTTCTTT. It codes for CASTQPRAARVTEAFF.

CDR3 protein: CASSQDLVVQETQYF. As DNA, the CDR3 is TGCGCCAGCAGCCAAGACTTGGTAGTCCAAGAGACCCAGTACTTC. The chain couples TRBV4-1 to TRBJ2-5; D not resolved. Looked up from germline, CDR1 is MGHRA and CDR2 is YSYEKL. This CDR3 has 15 amino acids. V dropped 0 bases and J dropped 1 base, with 9 bases sitting between them.

This rearrangement joins TRBV6-6 to TRBJ1-2; D gene uncertain. Trimming took off 4 bases at V and 2 bases at J, with 11 bases between the two ends. The CDR3 is made up of 14 amino acids. Germline V CDR1 and CDR2: MNHNY, SVGAGI (reference sequence). CDR3 sequence: CASSSETGNYGYTF. The CDR3 nucleotides are TGTGCCAGCAGTTCCGAGACGGGGAACTATGGCTACACCTTC.

The sample holds one count of this clone. The chain carries TRBV7-2 and TRBJ1-4, with D uncertain. This CDR3 has 14 amino acids. CDR1 and CDR2 from the germline V gene are SGHTA and FQGNSA. Deletions cut 3 bases from V and 5 bases from J, with 10 bases between. Written as DNA, the CDR3 is TGTGCCAGCAGCTTCGAGGTGGCGAATGAAAAACTGTTTTTT. Amino acids: CASSFEVANEKLFF.

The J gene is TRBJ2-1, the V gene TRBV10-3; 8 bases fit TRBD1. This CDR3 has 16 amino acids. Germline CDR1 ENHRY, CDR2 SYGVKD. The V gene end was trimmed by 6 bases and the J gene end by 8 bases; junction bases not matched to a gene: 15. The CDR3 is CAIRGVEGQGVHEQFF. For the CDR3, the DNA is TGTGCCATCAGGGGGGTTGAAGGACAGGGCGTTCATGAGCAGTTCTTC.